Following are 7 T cell receptor beta chains from one sample sequenced in a study of tumor-infiltrating lymphocytes in primary liver carcinoma. Blood RNA was derived from unsorted whole blood, and germline DNA was extracted too. Reverse transcription of around 0.45 ug total RNA with a constant-region primer produced TCR beta cDNA. For TCR beta, libraries were produced by three nested multiplex PCR rounds using slightly modified ARM-PCR. Researchers ran the first two PCR rounds for approximately 9 cycles each with TRBV1-TRBV30 forward primers and a C-beta reverse primer. One entry per CDR3 protein results from TCRdb running MiXCR on the multiplex PCR reads. The table lists approximately 300,000 distinct CDR3 sequences, more than 55% of them singletons. Sequenced material: peripheral blood. The receptor set was obtained from a middle-aged man with primary liver carcinoma and hepatitis B virus infection.

In the case of this clonotype: A much larger clone lies one base from this, so it may be a read error. The gene calls are TRBV6-2 or TRBV6-3 and TRBJ2-5; 12 bases align to TRBD2. The CDR3 is 16 residues long. Germline CDR1 MNHEY, CDR2 SVGEGT. The V segment lost 4 bases and the J segment 4 bases; nucleotides outside the gene matches: 7. The CDR3 protein is CASSSVTSGSRETQYF. CDR3 DNA sequence: TGTGCCAGCAGTTCCGTGACTAGCGGGAGTCGAGAGACCCAGTACTTC.

Worth noting for this clonotype: Given a much more abundant clone one base away, this may be a read error. The gene calls are TRBV29-1 and TRBJ2-3; D remains ambiguous. The germline gives CDR1 SQVTM, CDR2 ANQGSEA. This CDR3 has 11 residues. The V end was cut by 7 bases, the J end by 5 bases, with 10 bases between. The CDR3 protein is CSGRTGDTQYF. The CDR3 region has the DNA TGCAGCGGTCGGACGGGAGATACGCAGTATTTT.

Concerning this clonotype: This could be a read error, since a much larger clone is one nucleotide away. This chain joins TRBV6-2 or TRBV6-3 and TRBJ2-1; 7 nucleotides agree with TRBD2. V was clipped by 9 bases and J by 6 bases; unmatched bases: 14. The CDR3 length is 15 residues. Germline loops: CDR1 MNHEY, CDR2 SVGEGT. CDR3 bases: TGTGCCAGTACTCCGGGGCTACCGGGGGGCAATGAGCAGTTCTTC. It yields the protein CASTPGLPGGNEQFF.

This clonotype was observed a few times. V is TRBV5-1 and J is TRBJ2-1; D is undetermined. Trimming pared 7 bases from V and 6 bases from J, leaving 8 bases between. Per germline, CDR1 SGHRS and CDR2 YFSETQ. The CDR3 totals 11 residues. The chain's CDR3 is CASGKGNEQFF. In DNA, the CDR3 is TGCGCCAGCGGGAAGGGCAATGAGCAGTTCTTC. Full variable domain (remainder filled in from reference TRBV5-1 and TRBJ2-1): KAGVTQTPRYLIKTRGQQVTLSCSPISGHRSVSWYQQTPGQGLQFLFEYFSETQRNKGNFPGRFSGRQFSNSRSEMNVSTLELGDSALYLCASGKGNEQFFGPGTRLTVL.

As DNA, the CDR3 is TGCAGCGTTGCAAGGGGGACAGGGGGCGCCTACAATGAGCAGTTCTTC. Its translation: CSVARGTGGAYNEQFF. This chain joins TRBV29-1 and TRBJ2-1, with 12 nucleotides matching TRBD1. The CDR3 covers 16 residues. J gave up 2 bases and V 4 bases, and 6 bases lay outside the gene matches. The germline gives CDR1 SQVTM, CDR2 ANQGSEA.

This clonotype was counted a few times. The J gene is TRBJ2-3, the V gene TRBV30, with 7 bases matching TRBD2. CDR1 is GTSNPN, CDR2 SVGIG, per germline (reference sequence). Trimming cost V 2 bases and J 8 bases; bases outside gene matches: 4. The CDR3 has 12 amino acids. CDR3 DNA: TGTGCCTGGAGTTCGACTAGCAGTACGCAGTATTTT. Encoded protein: CAWSSTSSTQYF.

About this clonotype: A much larger clone differs by one base, so this may be a read error. The gene calls are TRBV6-2 or TRBV6-3 and TRBJ1-5; D gene unclear. The CDR3 extends over 17 amino acids. Per the germline V gene, CDR1 is MNHEY and CDR2 is SVGEGT. CDR3 DNA: TGTGCCAGGAGTTACTCGAGGGCGGGGTATAGCAATCAGCCCCAGCATTTT. The encoded protein is CARSYSRAGYSNQPQHF.